The next 20 T cell receptor beta chains were all read from a single sample in a study of T cells after posttransplantation cyclophosphamide. Controls had myeloablative marrow grafts with methotrexate and calcineurin inhibitor, sampled at 1 year. Here immunoSEQ multiplex PCR was the method, and the copy in TCRdb shows in-frame clones only, minus some. The sample lists 10,000 to 15,000 clones; around 80% were seen once. Sequencing used PBMCs, obtained roughly 370 days after allogeneic stem cell transplant with calcineurin inhibitor and methotrexate. The receptor set was obtained from a male patient aged 25-45 years who received an allogeneic stem cell transplant from an unrelated donor, was CMV-positive, and had acute GVHD only. The graft donor may have contributed some T cells.

This chain links TRBV29-1 with TRBJ1-2; D ambiguous. Germline loops: CDR1 SQVTM, CDR2 ANQGSEA. The CDR3 runs 10 residues. The V end lost 6 bases, the J end lost 7 bases, and 9 bases lay between the germline ends. CDR3 sequence reads: CSVPEGGYTF. The DNA of the CDR3 is TGCAGCGTCCCAGAGGGTGGCTACACCTTC. Full variable domain (outside the CDR3, taken from reference TRBV29-1 and TRBJ1-2): SAVISQKPSRDICQRGTSLTIQCQVDSQVTMMFWYRQQPGQSLTLIATANQGSEATYESGFVIDKFPISRPNLTFSTLTVSNMSPEDSSIYLCSVPEGGYTFGSGTRLTVV.

The genes are TRBV2 and TRBJ2-7; tentatively, D is TRBD2 (6 bases). CDR1 and CDR2 from the germline V gene are SNHLY and FYNNEI. The V end lost 1 base, the J end lost 5 bases, and 9 bases lay between the germline ends. The CDR3 spans 13 residues. The CDR3 reads CASSEDGGNEQYF. CDR3 DNA sequence: TGTGCCAGCAGTGAAGACGGAGGGAACGAGCAGTACTTC. The whole variable domain, remainder taken from reference TRBV2 and TRBJ2-7, is EPEVTQTPSHQVTQMGQEVILRCVPISNHLYFYWYRQILGQKVEFLVSFYNNEISEKSEIFDDQFSVERPDGSNFTLKIRSTKLEDSAMYFCASSEDGGNEQYFGPGTRLTVT.

The CDR3 loop is CASSRLTGWNEQYF. In nucleotides, the CDR3 is TGTGCCAGCAGCCGTCTAACAGGGTGGAACGAGCAGTACTTC. This chain connects TRBV5-6 to TRBJ2-7; D is possibly TRBD1 (6 bases). The CDR3 consists of 14 residues. Germline V gene lookup returns CDR1 SGHDT and CDR2 YYEEEE. V was cut by 4 bases and J by 5 bases, with 16 bases left in between.

The V call is TRBV19, the J call TRBJ2-4, with TRBD1 matching over 7 bases. The CDR3 totals 15 residues. J gave up 2 bases and V 5 bases, and 6 bases lay outside the gene matches. Germline V gene lookup returns CDR1 LNHDA and CDR2 SQIVND (reference sequence). The CDR3 DNA is TGTGCCAGTAGTTTGGGACAGAAGTCCAAAAACATTCAGTACTTC. This sequence encodes CASSLGQKSKNIQYF.

V gene TRBV7-2 combines with J gene TRBJ1-5; 11 nucleotides agree with TRBD1. From germline, CDR1 is SGHTA and CDR2 FQGNSA. The CDR3 runs 15 residues. J was trimmed by 2 bases and V by 3 bases; bases with no gene match: 0. The DNA of the CDR3 is TGTGCCAGCAGCTTGGACAGGGGGCGCAATCAGCCCCAGCATTTT. Protein: CASSLDRGRNQPQHF. Full variable domain (remainder filled in from reference TRBV7-2 and TRBJ1-5): GAGVSQSPSNKVTEKGKDVELRCDPISGHTALYWYRQSLGQGLEFLIYFQGNSAPDKSGLPSDRFSAERTGGSVSTLTIQRTQQEDSAVYLCASSLDRGRNQPQHFGDGTRLSIL.

The rearrangement uses TRBV9 and TRBJ1-4; 7 bases line up with TRBD1. Germline V CDR1 and CDR2: SGDLS, YYNGEE. The CDR3 sequence is 15 residues long. With 4 bases clipped from V and 3 bases from J, the junction kept 6 bases outside the gene matches. Here the CDR3 reads CASSTTQGANEKLFF. The CDR3 nucleotides are TGTGCCAGCAGCACGACCCAGGGGGCTAATGAAAAACTGTTTTTT.

The chain has TRBV11-2 and TRBJ1-5; D might be TRBD1 (5 bases). The V end was cut by 3 bases, the J end by 4 bases, with 13 bases between. This CDR3 has 15 amino acids. Germline CDR1 and CDR2: SGHAT and FQNNGV. In DNA form, the CDR3 reads TGTGCCAGCAGCTTCACCCACGGGGGGAATCAGCCCCAGCATTTT. Protein: CASSFTHGGNQPQHF.

The gene calls are TRBV2 and TRBJ1-1; D not resolved. V lost 6 bases to trimming and J lost 1 base, with 6 bases between them. Germline assignment: CDR1 SNHLY and CDR2 FYNNEI. This CDR3 has 12 residues. The CDR3 DNA reads TGTGCCAGCAGATACACGAACACTGAAGCTTTCTTT. Translating it yields CASRYTNTEAFF.

This chain joins TRBV5-1 and TRBJ2-3; the match to TRBD1 covers 9 bases. The J segment lost 4 bases and the V segment lost 0 bases, leaving 6 bases of the junction unmatched. Germline CDR1 SGHRS, CDR2 YFSETQ. The CDR3 loop spans 16 amino acids. The CDR3 is CASSLVGQGFSDTQYF. The DNA of the CDR3 is TGCGCCAGCAGCTTGGTTGGACAGGGGTTTTCAGATACGCAGTATTTT.

Only a few counts were recorded for this clone. The rearrangement uses TRBV6-5 and TRBJ2-2; the D gene is possibly TRBD2 (5 bases). Germline loops: CDR1 MNHEY, CDR2 SVGAGI. This CDR3 comprises 14 residues. V dropped 2 bases and J dropped 5 bases, with 9 bases sitting between them. Here the CDR3 reads CASSYRERTGELFF. CDR3 in DNA: TGTGCCAGCAGTTACAGGGAGAGGACCGGGGAGCTGTTTTTT.

This clone was recorded a few times. The V gene is TRBV13, the J gene TRBJ1-2; 11 nucleotides align to TRBD1. In germline, CDR1 is PRHDT, CDR2 FYEKMQ (reference sequence). J was trimmed by 3 bases and V by 7 bases; bases with no gene match: 4. The CDR3 has 14 amino acids. In DNA form, the CDR3 reads TGTGCCAGCACCCGGACAGGGGGCGACTATGGCTACACCTTC. Translating it yields CASTRTGGDYGYTF.

The genes are TRBV9 and TRBJ1-1, with 7 bases aligning to TRBD1. The CDR3 is 16 amino acids. CDR1 is SGDLS, CDR2 YYNGEE, per germline. V lost 5 bases and J lost 4; bases outside the gene matches: 14. This CDR3 is CASRPRMTGWVTEAFF. In DNA, the CDR3 is TGTGCCAGCAGACCCCGAATGACAGGGTGGGTCACTGAAGCTTTCTTT.

The rearrangement links TRBV29-1 to TRBJ2-7; 8 nucleotides match TRBD1. This CDR3 has 12 residues. V was pared by 6 bases and J by 5 bases, with 6 bases of the junction left unmatched. The germline V gene has CDR1 SQVTM and CDR2 ANQGSEA. CDR3 in amino acids: CSVEGTGHEQYF. The CDR3 DNA sequence: TGCAGCGTCGAGGGGACAGGCCACGAGCAGTACTTC.

The chain uses TRBV7-2 and TRBJ2-7; D is ambiguous. The CDR3 length is 13 residues. V was trimmed by 3 bases and J by 2 bases, leaving 8 bases between them. Germline CDR1 SGHTA, CDR2 FQGNSA. The CDR3 sequence: CASSFGFTYEQYF. DNA for the CDR3: TGTGCCAGCAGCTTCGGTTTTACCTACGAGCAGTACTTC.

The CDR3 region has the DNA TGTGCCAGCAGCTTGTATCAGGCTAACTATGGCTACACCTTC. Translated: CASSLYQANYGYTF. The chain uses TRBV5-6 and TRBJ1-2; unclear D gene. CDR1 is SGHDT, CDR2 YYEEEE, per germline. The V end lost 1 base, the J end lost 0 bases, and 7 bases lay between the germline ends. The CDR3 contains 14 residues.

This chain joins TRBV6-1 and TRBJ1-1; D is perhaps TRBD1 (5 bases). Germline V CDR1 and CDR2: MNHNS, SASEGT. The CDR3 length is 16 residues. V dropped 4 bases and J dropped 4 bases, with 19 bases sitting between them. The CDR3 sequence is CASSGGRGGVSTEAFF. CDR3 in DNA: TGTGCCAGCAGTGGAGGCCGCGGAGGGGTGAGCACTGAAGCTTTCTTT.

The V and J genes are TRBV29-1 and TRBJ2-7; a weak D match, TRBD1 (6 bases). The CDR3 consists of 12 residues. The V end was cut by 6 bases, the J end by 7 bases, with 16 bases between. Germline assignment: CDR1 SQVTM and CDR2 ANQGSEA. The CDR3 coding sequence is TGCAGCGTCCGGGACACGAGGTGGGAGCAGTACTTC. This gives the protein CSVRDTRWEQYF.

V gene TRBV7-3 combines with J gene TRBJ2-4; the D gene is possibly TRBD1 (6 bases). The CDR3 contains 16 residues. The V end was cut by 1 base, the J end by 8 bases, with 18 bases between. Germline V lookup: CDR1 SGHTA, CDR2 FQGTGA. The CDR3 here is CASSLMGGGAPDIQYF. The DNA for the CDR3 is TGTGCCAGCAGCTTAATGGGTGGGGGCGCCCCGGACATTCAGTACTTC.

The J gene is TRBJ2-7, the V gene TRBV5-1, with 10 bases matching TRBD2. J gave up 7 bases and V 0 bases, and 4 bases lay outside the gene matches. This CDR3 is 14 amino acids long. Germline CDR1 reads SGHRS; CDR2 reads YFSETQ. The CDR3 bases are TGCGCCAGCAGCTTGGGGACTAGCGGCTTGGAGCAGTACTTC. Translated, it gives CASSLGTSGLEQYF. The entire variable domain, with the rest obtained from reference TRBV5-1 and TRBJ2-7, is as follows: KAGVTQTPRYLIKTRGQQVTLSCSPISGHRSVSWYQQTPGQGLQFLFEYFSETQRNKGNFPGRFSGRQFSNSRSEMNVSTLELGDSALYLCASSLGTSGLEQYFGPGTRLTVT.

The CDR3 loop is CASSLSSGPTGELFF. In DNA form, the CDR3 reads TGCGCCAGCAGCTTGAGTAGCGGCCCGACCGGGGAGCTGTTTTTT. The chain employs TRBV5-1 and TRBJ2-2; perhaps TRBD2 as D (6 bases). The length of the CDR3 is 15 residues. Trimming left V 1 base short and J 5 bases short, with 12 bases between. The germline gives CDR1 SGHRS, CDR2 YFSETQ.